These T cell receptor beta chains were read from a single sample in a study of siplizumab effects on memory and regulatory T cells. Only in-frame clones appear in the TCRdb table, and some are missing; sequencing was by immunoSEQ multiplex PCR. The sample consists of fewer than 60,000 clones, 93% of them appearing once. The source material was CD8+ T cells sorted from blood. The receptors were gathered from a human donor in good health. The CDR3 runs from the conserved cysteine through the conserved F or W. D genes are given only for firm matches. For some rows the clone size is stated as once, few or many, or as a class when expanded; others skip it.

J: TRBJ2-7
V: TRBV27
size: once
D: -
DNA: TGTGCCAGCAGCCAACAGGACCTCTTTGAGCAGTACTTC
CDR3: CASSQQDLFEQYF

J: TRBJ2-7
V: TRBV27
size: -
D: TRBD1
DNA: TGTGCCAGCAGTTCTAAGGGGGCCCGCGAGCAGTACTTC
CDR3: CASSSKGAREQYF

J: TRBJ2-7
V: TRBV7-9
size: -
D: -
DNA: TGTGCCAGCAGCTTTAAGGGAGCCTACGAGCAGTACTTC
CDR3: CASSFKGAYEQYF

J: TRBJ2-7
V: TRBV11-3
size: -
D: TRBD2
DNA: TGTGCCAGCAGCTTGGGTAGCGGGCCCTACGAGCAGTACTTC
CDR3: CASSLGSGPYEQYF

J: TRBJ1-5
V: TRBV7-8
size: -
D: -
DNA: TGTGCCAGCAGCCGCCAACCCTTCGGCAATCAGCCCCAGCATTTT
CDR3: CASSRQPFGNQPQHF

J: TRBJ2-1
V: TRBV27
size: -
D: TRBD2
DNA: TGTGCCAGCAGTTTATCGGGGGTACTAGCGCAGGGAGGCGAGCAGTTCTTC
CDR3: CASSLSGVLAQGGEQFF

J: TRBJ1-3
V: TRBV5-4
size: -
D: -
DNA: TGTGCCAGCAGCCTGGGCACGCCCGGGGGAAACACCATATATTTT
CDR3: CASSLGTPGGNTIYF

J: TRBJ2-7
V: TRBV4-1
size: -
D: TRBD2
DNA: TGCGCCAGCAGCCACTCTAGCGGGAGGGATTACGAGCAGTACTTC
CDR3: CASSHSSGRDYEQYF

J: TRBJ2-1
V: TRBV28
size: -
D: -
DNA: TGTGCCAGCAGCAAAATAGCGAACACCTACAATGAGCAGTTCTTC
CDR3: CASSKIANTYNEQFF

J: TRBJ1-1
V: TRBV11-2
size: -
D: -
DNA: TGTGCCAGCAGCATACAAGGTGTGAACACTGAAGCTTTCTTT
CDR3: CASSIQGVNTEAFF

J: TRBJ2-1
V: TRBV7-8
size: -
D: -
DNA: TGTGCCAGCAGCTTAAGGTCTTACAATGAGCAGTTCTTC
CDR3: CASSLRSYNEQFF

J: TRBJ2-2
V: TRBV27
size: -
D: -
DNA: TGTGCCAGCAGTTTATCGAGGGCTAGTCACACCGGGGAGCTGTTTTTT
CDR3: CASSLSRASHTGELFF

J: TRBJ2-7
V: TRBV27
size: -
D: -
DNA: TGTGCCAGCAGCCCAGGGACTTCCTACGAGCAGTACTTC
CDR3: CASSPGTSYEQYF

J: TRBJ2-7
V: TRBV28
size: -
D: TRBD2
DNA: TGTGCCGCCACCCCGGGACCGACGGGACTAGCGGGAGGGCCCTGGGGGCTCTACGAGCAGTACTTC
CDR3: CAATPGPTGLAGGPWGLYEQYF

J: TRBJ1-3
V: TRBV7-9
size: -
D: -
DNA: TGTGCCAGCACCGTTGGGACGGCCGTAGCGGGAAACACCATATATTTT
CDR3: CASTVGTAVAGNTIYF

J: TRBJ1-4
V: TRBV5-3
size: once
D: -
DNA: TGTGCCAGAAGCTTAATTGAAAAACTGTTTTTT
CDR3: CARSLIEKLFF

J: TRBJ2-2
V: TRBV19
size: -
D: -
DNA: TGTGCCAATAGGGACAAGAACACCGGGGAGCTGTTTTTT
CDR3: CANRDKNTGELFF

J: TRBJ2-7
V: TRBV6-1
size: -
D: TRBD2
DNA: TGTGCCAGCAGTCACGGACTAGCGAACTACGAGCAGTACTTC
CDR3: CASSHGLANYEQYF

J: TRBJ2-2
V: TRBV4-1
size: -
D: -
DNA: TGCGCCAGCAGCCAAGAGACGAGGGTATTTTACACCGGGGAGCTGTTTTTT
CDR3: CASSQETRVFYTGELFF

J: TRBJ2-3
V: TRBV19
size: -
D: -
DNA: TGTGCCAGTAGTATACGACCCTCCCGGGTAGATACGCAGTATTTT
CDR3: CASSIRPSRVDTQYF

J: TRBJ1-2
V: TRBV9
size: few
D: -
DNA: TGTGCCAGCAGCGTAGAGGACGACGGGTATGGCTACACCTTC
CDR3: CASSVEDDGYGYTF

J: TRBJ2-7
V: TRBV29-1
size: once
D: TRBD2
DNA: TGCAGCGTTGATGGGACTAGCGGGACAACGTACGAGCAGTACTTC
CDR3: CSVDGTSGTTYEQYF

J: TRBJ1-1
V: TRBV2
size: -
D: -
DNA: TGTGCCAGCAGTGAAGCAAGGGTAAACACTGAAGCTTTCTTT
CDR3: CASSEARVNTEAFF

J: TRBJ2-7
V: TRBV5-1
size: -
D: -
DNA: TGCGCCAGCAGCCCGCGGGACAGACGTAACGAGCAGTACTTC
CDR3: CASSPRDRRNEQYF

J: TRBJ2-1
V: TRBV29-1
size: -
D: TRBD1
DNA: TGCAGAGGGGACAGTTCCTACAATGAGCAGTTCTTC
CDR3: CRGDSSYNEQFF

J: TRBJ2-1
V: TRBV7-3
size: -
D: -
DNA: TGTGCCAGCAGCTTAAGTCTCGGTTTTAGCGGTAGCTCCTACAATGAGCAGTTCTTC
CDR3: CASSLSLGFSGSSYNEQFF

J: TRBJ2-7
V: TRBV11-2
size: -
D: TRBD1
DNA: TGTGCCAGCAGCACCGGGACAGGGTCGCCCTACGAGCAGTACTTC
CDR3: CASSTGTGSPYEQYF

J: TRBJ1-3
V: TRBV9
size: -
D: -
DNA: TGTGCCAGCAGCCCCCGAGGGGCGTCAGGAAACACCATATATTTT
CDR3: CASSPRGASGNTIYF

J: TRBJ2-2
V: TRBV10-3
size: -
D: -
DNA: TGTGCCATCAGGGGCGCGAACACCGGGGAGCTGTTTTTT
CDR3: CAIRGANTGELFF

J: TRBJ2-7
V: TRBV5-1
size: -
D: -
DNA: TGCGCCAGCAGCGAGGGGACCTCCTACGAGCAGTACTTC
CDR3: CASSEGTSYEQYF

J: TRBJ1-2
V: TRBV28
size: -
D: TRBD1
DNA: TGTGCCAGCGGACCATCGGGACAGTATAACTATGGCTACACCTTC
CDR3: CASGPSGQYNYGYTF

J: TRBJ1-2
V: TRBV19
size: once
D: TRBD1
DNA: TGTGCCAGTAGACCAGACAGGGCTCATGGCTACACCTTC
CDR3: CASRPDRAHGYTF

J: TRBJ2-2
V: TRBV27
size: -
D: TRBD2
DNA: TGTGCCAGCAGTTTAGCGACTAGCGGAACCGGGGAGCTGTTTTTT
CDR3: CASSLATSGTGELFF